This T cell receptor (beta chain) derives from a study of T cell responses to AZD1222 COVID-19 vaccine. The CDR3 spans 15 residues. Per germline, CDR1 SGHTA and CDR2 FQGNSA. Trimming cost V 5 bases and J 2 bases, with 16 bases left between them. The assay was immunoSEQ multiplex PCR, and TCRdb's table has in-frame clones only and misses some. The table has 120,000 to 150,000 clones, around 90% seen once. This sample comprised peripheral blood, obtained on day 0 of AZD1222 vaccination. This rearrangement joins TRBV7-2 to TRBJ2-7, with D perhaps matching TRBD1 (7 bases). This clonotype was obtained from an adult in good health. CDR3 sequence: CASSPRQGGAYEQYF. The DNA of the CDR3 is TGTGCCAGCAGCCCCCGACAGGGAGGTGCCTACGAGCAGTACTTC.